This T cell receptor beta chain is from a study of identical twins. Findings and limits, study-wide: Models came in too low on out-of-frame TCR alpha sharing in monozygotic twins. Reduced insertions were recorded for abundant cord blood beta clonotypes, with no such pattern in memory repertoires.

The V and J ends lost 6 bases and 9 bases respectively, with 18 bases between them. The germline gives CDR1 DFQATT, CDR2 SNEGSKA (reference sequence). The CDR3 extends over 13 amino acids. Template switching (which added a universal primer site) was used, and cDNA carried unique molecular identifiers. TCRdb re-analysed the 5' RACE reads in MiXCR, keeping a single row per CDR3 protein. The table shows some 570,000 distinct CDR3 sequences, with about a fifth occurring only once. This clonotype was picked up a small number of times. What it binds is not known. The data were also submitted as part of a second study, on yellow fever vaccine responses in identical twins.

The rearrangement joins TRBV20-1 to TRBJ1-5, with D tentatively TRBD1 (5 bases). This TCR came from a woman younger than 30 in good health. The sequenced sample was CD4+ T cells sorted from blood. The DNA of the CDR3 is TGCAGTGCCAACCAGGGACCGGGTTGGCCCCAGCATTTT. Its translation is CSANQGPGWPQHF.